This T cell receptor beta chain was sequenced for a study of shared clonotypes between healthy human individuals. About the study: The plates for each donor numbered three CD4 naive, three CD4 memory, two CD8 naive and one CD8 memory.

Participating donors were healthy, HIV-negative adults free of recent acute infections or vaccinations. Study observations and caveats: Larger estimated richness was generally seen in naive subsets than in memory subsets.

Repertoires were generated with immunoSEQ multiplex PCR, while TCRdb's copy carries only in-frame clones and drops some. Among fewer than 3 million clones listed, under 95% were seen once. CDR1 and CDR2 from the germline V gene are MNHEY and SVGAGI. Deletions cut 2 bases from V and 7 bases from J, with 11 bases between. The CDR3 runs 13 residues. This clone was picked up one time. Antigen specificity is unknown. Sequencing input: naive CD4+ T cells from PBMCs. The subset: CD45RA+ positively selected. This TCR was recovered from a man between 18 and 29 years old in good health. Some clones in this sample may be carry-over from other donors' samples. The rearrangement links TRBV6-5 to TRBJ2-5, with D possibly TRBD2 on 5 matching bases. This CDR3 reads CASSYRRAGTQYF. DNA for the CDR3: TGTGCCAGCAGTTACAGGCGGGCGGGGACCCAGTACTTC.